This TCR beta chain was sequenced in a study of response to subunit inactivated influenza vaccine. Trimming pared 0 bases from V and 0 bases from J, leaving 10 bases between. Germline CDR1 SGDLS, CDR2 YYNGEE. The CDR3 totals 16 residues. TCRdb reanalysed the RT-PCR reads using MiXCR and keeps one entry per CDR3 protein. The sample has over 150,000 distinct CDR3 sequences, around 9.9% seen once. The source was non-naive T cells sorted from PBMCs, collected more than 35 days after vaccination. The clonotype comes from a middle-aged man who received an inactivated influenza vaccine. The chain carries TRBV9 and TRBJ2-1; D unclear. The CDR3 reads CASSVGESSSYNEQFF. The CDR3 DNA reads TGTGCCAGCAGCGTAGGGGAAAGTAGCTCCTACAATGAGCAGTTCTTC.